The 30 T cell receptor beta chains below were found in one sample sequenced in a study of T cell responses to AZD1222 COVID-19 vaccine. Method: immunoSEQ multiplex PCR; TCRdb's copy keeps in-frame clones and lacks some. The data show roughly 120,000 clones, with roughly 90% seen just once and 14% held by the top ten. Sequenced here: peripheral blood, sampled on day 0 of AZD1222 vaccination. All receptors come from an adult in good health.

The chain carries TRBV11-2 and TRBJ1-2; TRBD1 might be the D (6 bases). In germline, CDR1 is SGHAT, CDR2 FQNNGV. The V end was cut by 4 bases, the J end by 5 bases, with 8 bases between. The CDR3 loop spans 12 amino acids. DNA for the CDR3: TGTGCCAGCAGCTCACAGGGTTATGGCTACACCTTC. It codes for CASSSQGYGYTF.

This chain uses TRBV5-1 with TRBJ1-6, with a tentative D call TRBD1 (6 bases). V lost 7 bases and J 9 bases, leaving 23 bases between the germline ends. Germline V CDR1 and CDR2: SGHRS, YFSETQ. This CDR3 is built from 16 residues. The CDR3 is CASQQGGTGLGSPLHF. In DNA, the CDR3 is TGCGCCAGCCAACAAGGGGGGACCGGGTTAGGTTCACCCCTCCACTTT.

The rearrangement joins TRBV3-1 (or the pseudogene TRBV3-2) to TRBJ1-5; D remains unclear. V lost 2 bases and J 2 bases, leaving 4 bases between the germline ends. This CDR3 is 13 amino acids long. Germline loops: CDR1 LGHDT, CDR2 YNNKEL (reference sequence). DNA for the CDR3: TGTGCCAGCAGCCAAAGCGGCAATCAGCCCCAGCATTTT. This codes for CASSQSGNQPQHF.

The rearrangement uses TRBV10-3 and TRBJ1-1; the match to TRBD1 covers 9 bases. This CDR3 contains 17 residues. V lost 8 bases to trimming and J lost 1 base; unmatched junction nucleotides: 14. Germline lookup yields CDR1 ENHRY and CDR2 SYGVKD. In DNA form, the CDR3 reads TGTGCCATCCGACCCCCACTAACAGGGGGCCAGAACACTGAAGCTTTCTTT. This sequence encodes CAIRPPLTGGQNTEAFF.

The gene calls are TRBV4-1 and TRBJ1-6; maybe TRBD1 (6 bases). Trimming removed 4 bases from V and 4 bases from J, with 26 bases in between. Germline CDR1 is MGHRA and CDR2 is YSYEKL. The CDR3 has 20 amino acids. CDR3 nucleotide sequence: TGCGCCAGCAGCCTTCAGCCCGCCCGGGGACATCTCAATTATAATTCACCCCTCCACTTT. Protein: CASSLQPARGHLNYNSPLHF.

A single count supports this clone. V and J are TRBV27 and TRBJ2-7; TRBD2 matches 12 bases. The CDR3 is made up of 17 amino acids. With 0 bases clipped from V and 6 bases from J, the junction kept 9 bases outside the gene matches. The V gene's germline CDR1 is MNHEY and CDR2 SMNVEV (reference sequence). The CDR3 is CASSLSRRLAGEVEQYF. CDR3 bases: TGTGCCAGCAGTTTATCGCGGCGACTAGCGGGAGAGGTCGAGCAGTACTTC.

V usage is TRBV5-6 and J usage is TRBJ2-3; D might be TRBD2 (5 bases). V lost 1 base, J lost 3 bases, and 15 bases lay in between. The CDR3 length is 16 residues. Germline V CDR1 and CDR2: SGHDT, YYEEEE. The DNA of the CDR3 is TGTGCCAGCAGCTTGATCGGTCCCCGGGGAACAGATACGCAGTATTTT. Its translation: CASSLIGPRGTDTQYF.

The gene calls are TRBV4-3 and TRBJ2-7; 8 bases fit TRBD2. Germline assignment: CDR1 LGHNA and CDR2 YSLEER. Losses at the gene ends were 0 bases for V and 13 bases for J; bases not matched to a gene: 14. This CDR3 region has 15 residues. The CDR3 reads CASSQELLAGTVQYF. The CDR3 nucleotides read TGCGCCAGCAGCCAAGAGCTTCTAGCGGGTACGGTTCAATACTTC.

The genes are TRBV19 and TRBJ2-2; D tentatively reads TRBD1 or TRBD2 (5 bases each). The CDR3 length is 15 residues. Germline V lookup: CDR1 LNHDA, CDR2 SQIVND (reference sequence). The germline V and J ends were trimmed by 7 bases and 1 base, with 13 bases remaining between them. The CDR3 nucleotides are TGTGCCAGTATTGCCGGGACGGGGAACACCGGGGAGCTGTTTTTT. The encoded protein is CASIAGTGNTGELFF.

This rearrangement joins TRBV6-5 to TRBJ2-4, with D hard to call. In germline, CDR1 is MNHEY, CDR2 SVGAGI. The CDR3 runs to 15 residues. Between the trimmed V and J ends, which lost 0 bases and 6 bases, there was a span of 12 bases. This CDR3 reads CASSYSNTKLNIQYF. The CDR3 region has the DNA TGTGCCAGCAGTTACTCGAATACAAAGCTAAACATTCAGTACTTC.

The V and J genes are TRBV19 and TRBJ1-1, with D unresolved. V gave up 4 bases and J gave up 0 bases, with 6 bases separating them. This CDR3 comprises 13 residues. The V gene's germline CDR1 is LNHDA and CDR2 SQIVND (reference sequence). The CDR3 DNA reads TGTGCCAGTAGTAGTTATATGAACACTGAAGCTTTCTTT. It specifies CASSSYMNTEAFF.

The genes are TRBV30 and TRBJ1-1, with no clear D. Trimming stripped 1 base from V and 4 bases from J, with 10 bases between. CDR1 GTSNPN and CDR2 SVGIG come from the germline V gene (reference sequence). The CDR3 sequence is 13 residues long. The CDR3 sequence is CAWSAAAATEAFF. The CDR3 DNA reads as TGTGCCTGGAGTGCGGCGGCAGCCACTGAAGCTTTCTTT.

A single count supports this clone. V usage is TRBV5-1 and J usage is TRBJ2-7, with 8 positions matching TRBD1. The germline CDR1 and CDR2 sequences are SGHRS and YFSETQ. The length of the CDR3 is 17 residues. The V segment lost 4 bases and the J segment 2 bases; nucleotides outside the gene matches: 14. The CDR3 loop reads CASSKGTGLILTYEQYF. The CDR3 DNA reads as TGCGCCAGCAGCAAAGGGACAGGACTAATATTAACCTACGAGCAGTACTTC. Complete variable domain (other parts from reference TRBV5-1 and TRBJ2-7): KAGVTQTPRYLIKTRGQQVTLSCSPISGHRSVSWYQQTPGQGLQFLFEYFSETQRNKGNFPGRFSGRQFSNSRSEMNVSTLELGDSALYLCASSKGTGLILTYEQYFGPGTRLTVT.

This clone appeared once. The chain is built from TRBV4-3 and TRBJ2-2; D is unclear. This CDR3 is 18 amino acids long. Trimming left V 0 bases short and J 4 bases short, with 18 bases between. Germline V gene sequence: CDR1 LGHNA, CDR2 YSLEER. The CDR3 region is CASSQDPPTLLATGELFF. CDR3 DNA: TGCGCCAGCAGCCAAGACCCCCCCACTCTACTCGCCACCGGGGAGCTGTTTTTT.

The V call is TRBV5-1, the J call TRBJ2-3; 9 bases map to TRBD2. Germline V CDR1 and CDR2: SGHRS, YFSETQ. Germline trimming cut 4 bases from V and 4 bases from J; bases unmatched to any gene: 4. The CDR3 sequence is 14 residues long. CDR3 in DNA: TGCGCCAGCAGCCAAAGCGGGGGGCCAGATACGCAGTATTTT. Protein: CASSQSGGPDTQYF. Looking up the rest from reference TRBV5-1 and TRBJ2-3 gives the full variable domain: KAGVTQTPRYLIKTRGQQVTLSCSPISGHRSVSWYQQTPGQGLQFLFEYFSETQRNKGNFPGRFSGRQFSNSRSEMNVSTLELGDSALYLCASSQSGGPDTQYFGPGTRLTVL.

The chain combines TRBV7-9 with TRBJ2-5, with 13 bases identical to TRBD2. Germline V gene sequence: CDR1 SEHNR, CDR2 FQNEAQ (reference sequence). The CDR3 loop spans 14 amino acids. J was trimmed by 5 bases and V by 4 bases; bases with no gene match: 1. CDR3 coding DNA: TGTGCCAGCAGCTGGGGACTAGCGGGGGAGACCCAGTACTTC. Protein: CASSWGLAGETQYF.

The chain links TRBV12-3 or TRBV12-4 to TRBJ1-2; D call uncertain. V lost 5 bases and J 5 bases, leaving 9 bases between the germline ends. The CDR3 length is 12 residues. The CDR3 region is CASSASWYGYTF. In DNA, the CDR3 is TGTGCCAGCAGTGCCTCTTGGTATGGCTACACCTTC.

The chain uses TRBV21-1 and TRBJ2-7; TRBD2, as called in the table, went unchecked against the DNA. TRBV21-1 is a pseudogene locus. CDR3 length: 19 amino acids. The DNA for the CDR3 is TGTGCCAGCAGCCCCCCGGTCCCACTGGAAGCGGGAGGTCCCTACGAGCAGTACTTC. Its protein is CASSPPVPLEAGGPYEQYF.

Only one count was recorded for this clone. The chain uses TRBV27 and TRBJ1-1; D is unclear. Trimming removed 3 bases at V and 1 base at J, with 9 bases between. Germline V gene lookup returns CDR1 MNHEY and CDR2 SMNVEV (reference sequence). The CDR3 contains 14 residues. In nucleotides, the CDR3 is TGTGCCAGCAGTTTGGTCTACGGGAACACTGAAGCTTTCTTT. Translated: CASSLVYGNTEAFF.

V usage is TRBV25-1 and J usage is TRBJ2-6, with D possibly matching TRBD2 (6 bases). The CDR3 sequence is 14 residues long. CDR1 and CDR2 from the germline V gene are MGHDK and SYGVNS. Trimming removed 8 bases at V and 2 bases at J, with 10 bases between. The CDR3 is CASGRFAGANVLTF. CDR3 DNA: TGTGCCAGCGGGAGGTTTGCTGGGGCCAACGTCCTGACTTTC. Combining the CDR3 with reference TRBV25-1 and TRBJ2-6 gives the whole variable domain EADIYQTPRYLVIGTGKKITLECSQTMGHDKMYWYQQDPGMELHLIHYSYGVNSTEKGDLSSESTVSRIRTEHFPLTLESARPSHTSQYLCASGRFAGANVLTFGAGSRLTVL.

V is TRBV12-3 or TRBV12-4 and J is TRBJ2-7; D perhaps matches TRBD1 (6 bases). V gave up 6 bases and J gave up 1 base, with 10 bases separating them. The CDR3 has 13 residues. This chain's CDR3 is CASRGGPSYEQYF. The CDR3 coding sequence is TGTGCCAGCAGAGGGGGTCCATCCTACGAGCAGTACTTC.

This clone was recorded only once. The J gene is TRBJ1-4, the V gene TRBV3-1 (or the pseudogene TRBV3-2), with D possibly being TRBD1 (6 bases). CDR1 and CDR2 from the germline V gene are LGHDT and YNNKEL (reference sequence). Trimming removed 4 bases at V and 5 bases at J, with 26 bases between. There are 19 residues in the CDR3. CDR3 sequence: CASSPALGQGKGKNEKLFF. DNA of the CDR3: TGTGCCAGCAGCCCGGCCCTCGGGCAGGGGAAGGGGAAAAATGAAAAACTGTTTTTT.

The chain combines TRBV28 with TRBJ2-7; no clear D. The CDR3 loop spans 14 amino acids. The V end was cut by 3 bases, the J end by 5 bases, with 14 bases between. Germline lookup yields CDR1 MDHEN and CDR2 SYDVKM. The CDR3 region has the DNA TGTGCCAGCAGTTTCGCCCGCCTTACCGACGAGCAGTACTTC. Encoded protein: CASSFARLTDEQYF.

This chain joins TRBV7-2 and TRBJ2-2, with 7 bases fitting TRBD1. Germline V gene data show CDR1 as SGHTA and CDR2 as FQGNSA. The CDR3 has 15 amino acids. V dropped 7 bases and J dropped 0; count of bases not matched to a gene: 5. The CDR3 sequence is CASIQGLSNTGELFF. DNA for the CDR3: TGTGCCAGCATACAGGGGCTCTCGAACACCGGGGAGCTGTTTTTT.

CDR3 in amino acids: CSVAWGTNTEAFF. CDR3 bases: TGCAGCGTTGCGTGGGGGACGAACACTGAAGCTTTCTTT. The chain combines TRBV29-1 with TRBJ1-1, with D possibly TRBD1 on 5 matching bases. The CDR3 has 13 residues. V was pared by 4 bases and J by 1 base, with 10 bases between. Germline lookup yields CDR1 SQVTM and CDR2 ANQGSEA.

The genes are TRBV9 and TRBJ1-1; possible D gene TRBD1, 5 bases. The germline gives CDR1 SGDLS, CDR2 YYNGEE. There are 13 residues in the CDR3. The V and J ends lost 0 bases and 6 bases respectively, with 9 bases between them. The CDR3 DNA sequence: TGTGCCAGCAGCGTAGCGGGGGGGGCTGAAGCTTTCTTT. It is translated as CASSVAGGAEAFF.

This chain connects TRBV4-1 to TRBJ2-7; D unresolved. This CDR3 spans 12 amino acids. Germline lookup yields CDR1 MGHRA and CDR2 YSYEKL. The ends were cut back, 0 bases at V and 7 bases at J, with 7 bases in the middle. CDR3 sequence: CASSQDLREQYF. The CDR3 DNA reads TGCGCCAGCAGCCAAGATCTGCGGGAGCAGTACTTC.

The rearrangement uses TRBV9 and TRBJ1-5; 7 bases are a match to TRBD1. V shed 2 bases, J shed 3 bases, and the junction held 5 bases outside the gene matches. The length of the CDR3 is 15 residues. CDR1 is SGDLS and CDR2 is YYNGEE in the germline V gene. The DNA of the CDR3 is TGTGCCAGCAGCGTGGGAGGGGGCGTCAATCAGCCCCAGCATTTT. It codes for CASSVGGGVNQPQHF.

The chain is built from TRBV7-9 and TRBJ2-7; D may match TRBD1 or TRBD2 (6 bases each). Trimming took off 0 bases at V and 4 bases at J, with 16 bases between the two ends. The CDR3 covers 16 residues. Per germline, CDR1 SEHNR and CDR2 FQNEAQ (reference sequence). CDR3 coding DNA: TGTGCCAGCAGCTTAGCTGGAGGGGGGCGTGAGTACGAGCAGTACTTC. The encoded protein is CASSLAGGGREYEQYF.

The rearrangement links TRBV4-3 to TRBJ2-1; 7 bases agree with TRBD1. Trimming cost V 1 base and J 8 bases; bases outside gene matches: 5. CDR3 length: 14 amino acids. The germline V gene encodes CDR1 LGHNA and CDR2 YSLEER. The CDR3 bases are TGCGCCAGCAGCCAAGGACGACAGGGCTATGAGCAGTTCTTC. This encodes CASSQGRQGYEQFF.